This passage covers 16 T cell receptor beta chains from one sample sequenced in a study of shared clonotypes between healthy human individuals (dated by TCRdb to about 2020). Libraries were built with the immunoSEQ multiplex PCR assay. The source is immuneACCESS, and TCRdb retained only in-frame sequences with V and J called. Part of the clones is not carried over; for the studies checked, unresolved V genes explain less than half of this, and the remainder is unexplained. In all, the sample holds around 1.6 million clones, and approximately 98% of those were seen once. The ten largest clones add up to 0.45% of the sample. The material sequenced was naive CD4+ T cells sorted from blood. Sample cell subset or site, as interpreted from the label and publication: CD45RA+ positively selected. Every receptor here comes from a man under 40 in good health.

The V and J genes are TRBV27 and TRBJ1-1; D is undetermined. Germline CDR1 is MNHEY and CDR2 is SMNVEV (reference sequence). This CDR3 contains 14 residues. Trimming left V 3 bases short and J 1 base short, with 9 bases between. The DNA of the CDR3 is TGTGCCAGCAGTTTCCGGGGAGAGAACACTGAAGCTTTCTTT. This codes for CASSFRGENTEAFF.

This chain connects TRBV6-9 to TRBJ2-1; TRBD2 matches at 7 bases. CDR1 and CDR2 (germline): MNHGY, SVAAGI. There are 16 residues in the CDR3. The trim removed 4 bases at V and 8 bases at J, leaving 14 bases unmatched. CDR3 in amino acids: CASSLLASKGLDEQFF. The DNA for the CDR3 is TGTGCCAGCAGTTTACTAGCGTCAAAAGGGTTGGATGAGCAGTTCTTC.

The V gene is TRBV9, the J gene TRBJ2-5; possible D gene TRBD1, 5 bases. The length of the CDR3 is 14 residues. Germline values: CDR1 SGDLS, CDR2 YYNGEE. V lost 0 bases and J 11 bases, leaving 17 bases between the germline ends. As DNA, the CDR3 is TGTGCCAGCAGCGTAGCTGTTGTTGGGGCGTTTCAGTACTTC. Amino acids: CASSVAVVGAFQYF.

The chain uses TRBV27 and TRBJ1-4, with a tentative D call TRBD1 (5 bases). Germline CDR1 reads MNHEY; CDR2 reads SMNVEV (reference sequence). Trimming left V 8 bases short and J 4 bases short, with 14 bases between. The CDR3 contains 14 residues. The CDR3 here is CASRDPFYNEKLFF. The CDR3 DNA sequence: TGTGCCAGCCGGGACCCTTTTTATAATGAAAAACTGTTTTTT.

This chain links TRBV6-5 with TRBJ1-2; 7 nucleotides line up with TRBD1. The CDR3 extends over 13 amino acids. Germline trimming cut 7 bases from V and 4 bases from J; bases unmatched to any gene: 6. Germline V gene sequence: CDR1 MNHEY, CDR2 SVGAGI. CDR3 protein: CASKETGSYGYTF. The CDR3 nucleotides read TGTGCCAGCAAAGAGACAGGGAGCTATGGCTACACCTTC.

This chain links TRBV28 with TRBJ2-5, with D possibly being TRBD2 (6 bases). CDR3 length: 13 amino acids. Germline V gene data show CDR1 as MDHEN and CDR2 as SYDVKM. The V and J ends lost 6 bases and 4 bases respectively, with 12 bases between them. The CDR3, as DNA: TGTGCCAGCAGACTAGGGCGGGGAGAGACCCAGTACTTC. The encoded protein is CASRLGRGETQYF.

The chain couples TRBV28 to TRBJ2-7, with D possibly TRBD2 on 6 matching bases. Germline V lookup: CDR1 MDHEN, CDR2 SYDVKM. The CDR3 is made up of 15 amino acids. The ends were cut back, 7 bases at V and 1 base at J, with 17 bases in the middle. CDR3 DNA sequence: TGTGCCAGCACCCTCCCGGTTGGGGGGTCCTACGAGCAGTACTTC. This encodes CASTLPVGGSYEQYF.

V gene TRBV7-2 combines with J gene TRBJ2-1; D is unresolved. The CDR3 has 13 residues. V was clipped by 5 bases and J by 8 bases, with 13 bases between them. Germline CDR1 and CDR2: SGHTA and FQGNSA. CDR3 nucleotide sequence: TGTGCCAGCAGCCGGCCCAGTCTCCATGAGCAGTTCTTC. Translating gives CASSRPSLHEQFF.

The chain links TRBV4-3 to TRBJ2-4; TRBD1 might be the D (5 bases). Trimming stripped 1 base from V and 8 bases from J, with 18 bases between. The germline gives CDR1 LGHNA, CDR2 YSLEER. This CDR3 contains 16 residues. CDR3 residues: CASSQGWGRADHIQYF. CDR3 nucleotides: TGCGCCAGCAGCCAAGGGTGGGGCAGGGCGGATCACATTCAGTACTTC.

V usage is TRBV6-4 and J usage is TRBJ2-1; D is perhaps TRBD2 (5 bases). The germline V and J ends were trimmed by 3 bases and 1 base, with 13 bases remaining between them. The CDR3 covers 16 residues. CDR1 is MRHNA and CDR2 is SNTAGT in the germline V gene. In nucleotides, the CDR3 is TGTGCCAGCAGTGATCTCCCGGGGTTGTCCTACAATGAGCAGTTCTTC. Encoded protein: CASSDLPGLSYNEQFF.

The V gene is TRBV18, the J gene TRBJ2-1, with no clear D. Deletions cut 2 bases from V and 7 bases from J, with 18 bases between. Germline CDR1 reads KGHSH; CDR2 reads LQKENI. The CDR3 consists of 16 residues. CDR3 nucleotide sequence: TGTGCCAGCTCACCAAGTGTACAGTCAGAAAAAAATGAGCAGTTCTTC. This translates into CASSPSVQSEKNEQFF.

The chain carries TRBV13 and TRBJ1-2; TRBD1 matches 7 bases. Germline lookup yields CDR1 PRHDT and CDR2 FYEKMQ (reference sequence). The CDR3 spans 17 residues. The ends lost 5 bases at V and 6 bases at J; junction bases unmatched: 18. This chain's CDR3 is CASSLKIGGQRLNGYTF. The CDR3 nucleotides are TGTGCCAGCAGCCTTAAAATCGGGGGACAGCGACTCAATGGCTACACCTTC.

The chain uses TRBV15 and TRBJ2-6; D gene uncertain. The CDR3 is 15 amino acids. Germline V gene data show CDR1 as LNHNV and CDR2 as YYDKDF (reference sequence). With 0 bases removed from V and 0 bases from J, the gap between germline ends came to 3 bases. The CDR3 DNA is TGTGCCACCAGCAGAGATCTCTCTGGGGCCAACGTCCTGACTTTC. It translates to CATSRDLSGANVLTF.

Only one count was recorded for this clone. This sample also contains other DNA sequences that code for the same CDR3. V is TRBV20-1 and J is TRBJ1-1; D unresolved. Germline V gene lookup returns CDR1 DFQATT and CDR2 SNEGSKA (reference sequence). The CDR3 is made up of 11 amino acids. V lost 3 bases to trimming and J lost 1 base, with 3 bases between them. In DNA, the CDR3 is TGCAGTGCTAGGCAGAACACTGAAGCTTTCTTT. This gives the protein CSARQNTEAFF.

This chain connects TRBV5-1 to TRBJ2-1, with D possibly TRBD2 on 5 matching bases. The CDR3 has 15 amino acids. CDR1 SGHRS and CDR2 YFSETQ come from the germline V gene. V was clipped by 1 base and J by 7 bases, with 15 bases between them. The CDR3, as DNA: TGCGCCAGCAGCTTGCGGGCGGACCCGGGGAATGAGCAGTTCTTC. Its protein is CASSLRADPGNEQFF. The full variable domain, its missing parts supplied by reference TRBV5-1 and TRBJ2-1, is KAGVTQTPRYLIKTRGQQVTLSCSPISGHRSVSWYQQTPGQGLQFLFEYFSETQRNKGNFPGRFSGRQFSNSRSEMNVSTLELGDSALYLCASSLRADPGNEQFFGPGTRLTVL.

This chain uses TRBV2 with TRBJ1-5, with D possibly matching TRBD1 (5 bases). Trimming took 6 bases from V and 0 from J, leaving 12 bases between them. There are 15 residues in the CDR3. Germline values: CDR1 SNHLY, CDR2 FYNNEI. The CDR3 is CASRRGDHSNQPQHF. The DNA for the CDR3 is TGTGCCAGCAGACGGGGGGATCATAGCAATCAGCCCCAGCATTTT.